By share, the clone carrying this T cell receptor beta chain ranks as medium-sized (0.01 to 0.1%). Its matching antigen is unknown. This CDR3 comprises 18 residues. Germline assignment: CDR1 SGHVS and CDR2 FNYEAQ. V gave up 4 bases and J gave up 8 bases, with 28 bases separating them. This sample was taken from a study of molecular identifiers for immune sequencing clone quantification. Study-wide results and limits: With a barcode shared among identical TCR molecules, highly expanded clone sizes could be underestimated.

From the PCR reads, TCRdb called clonotypes with MiXCR, one entry per CDR3 protein. The data show around 2,500 distinct CDR3 sequences, 18% seen once. J is TRBJ2-3 and V is TRBV7-6; no clear D. This TCR was recovered from a human donor in good health. Some libraries in this study had Jurkat cell RNA spiked in. The sequenced sample was naive CD8+ T cells from blood, with Jurkat cell RNA spiked in. This sample's subset: FACS-sorted CD8+CD4-CCR7+CD45RA+ naive T cells. The CDR3 protein is CASSSRPLKNRNQSTQYF. The DNA of the CDR3 is TGTGCCAGCAGCTCCCGACCTCTCAAGAACAGAAACCAAAGTACGCAGTATTTT. Together with reference TRBV7-6 and TRBJ2-3, the CDR3 gives the full variable domain: GAGVSQSPRYKVTKRGQDVALRCDPISGHVSLYWYRQALGQGPEFLTYFNYEAQQDKSGLPNDRFSAERPEGSISTLTIQRTEQRDSAMYRCASSSRPLKNRNQSTQYFGPGTRLTVL.